What follows are 10 T cell receptor beta chains derived from one specimen sequenced in a study of T-cell memory formation after mild COVID-19. TCRdb redid the calling of the 5' RACE reads with MiXCR, one entry per CDR3 protein. Here the sample spans 450,000 to 700,000 distinct CDR3 sequences, about a sixth being singletons. What was sequenced was PBMCs or a T cell subset sorted from them (not recorded which). The receptors derive from an adult woman who had mild COVID-19 (a few samples of this study predate the infection). Cell type and time point are not known.

This clonotype was seen more than once but under ten times. The chain has TRBV15 and TRBJ1-1; D unresolved. The germline V gene encodes CDR1 LNHNV and CDR2 YYDKDF (reference sequence). The CDR3 has 13 amino acids. The germline V and J ends were trimmed by 1 base and 1 base, with 4 bases remaining between them. CDR3 in amino acids: CATSRGRNTEAFF. CDR3 in DNA: TGTGCCACCAGCAGAGGCAGGAACACTGAAGCTTTCTTT. The complete variable domain, with remaining parts taken from reference TRBV15 and TRBJ1-1, reads DAMVIQNPRYQVTQFGKPVTLSCSQTLNHNVMYWYQQKSSQAPKLLFHYYDKDFNNEADTPDNFQSRRPNTSFCFLDIRSPGLGDTAMYLCATSRGRNTEAFFGQGTRLTVV.

This clonotype was seen repeatedly, ten times or more. This chain connects TRBV20-1 to TRBJ1-4; D is unclear. The V gene's germline CDR1 is DFQATT and CDR2 SNEGSKA (reference sequence). The ends were cut back, 6 bases at V and 0 bases at J, with 5 bases in the middle. The CDR3 length is 12 residues. CDR3 residues: CSAQSTNEKLFF. The CDR3 nucleotides are TGCAGTGCACAGTCAACTAATGAAAAACTGTTTTTT.

V gene TRBV6-2 or TRBV6-3 combines with J gene TRBJ1-2; 8 bases agree with TRBD1. The length of the CDR3 is 17 residues. Germline assignment: CDR1 MNHEY and CDR2 SVGEGT. V lost 0 bases and J lost 3; bases outside the gene matches: 9. The CDR3 DNA reads as TGTGCCAGCAGTTACTCCCCGGACAGGGCAGGGGACTATGGCTACACCTTC. Translating gives CASSYSPDRAGDYGYTF.

The J gene is TRBJ2-2, the V gene TRBV12-3 or TRBV12-4; 8 bases are a match to TRBD1. The V gene end was trimmed by 3 bases and the J gene end by 7 bases; junction bases not matched to a gene: 4. This CDR3 is 14 amino acids long. The DNA for the CDR3 is TGTGCCAGCAGTTTGGACAGGGCCGGCGGGGAGCTGTTTTTT. As protein: CASSLDRAGGELFF.

J is TRBJ2-6 and V is TRBV6-5; D remains unclear. CDR3 length equals 15 residues. Trimming cost V 5 bases and J 0 bases, with 8 bases left between them. Germline V gives CDR1 MNHEY, CDR2 SVGAGI. CDR3 sequence reads: CASSIRPSGANVLTF. CDR3 in DNA: TGTGCCAGCAGTATTCGGCCCTCTGGGGCCAACGTCCTGACTTTC.

This clonotype has only a few counts. The V call is TRBV14, the J call TRBJ2-7; TRBD2 aligns across 10 bases. This CDR3 is 17 amino acids long. V trimming: 4 bases; J trimming: 6 bases; junction bases outside the gene matches: 15. Germline lookup yields CDR1 SGHDN and CDR2 FVKESK. The CDR3 sequence: CASSLPGPSGSVGEQYF. The CDR3 coding sequence is TGTGCCAGCAGCCTCCCCGGCCCTAGCGGGAGTGTAGGCGAGCAGTACTTC.

This clonotype was seen a few times. The rearrangement links TRBV7-2 to TRBJ2-2; 13 nucleotides match TRBD2. From germline, CDR1 is SGHTA and CDR2 FQGNSA. V gave up 0 bases and J gave up 7 bases; unmatched junction bases: 8. This CDR3 has 18 amino acids. The CDR3 DNA follows: TGTGCCAGCAGCTTAGCTTTGGGACTAGCGGGACGGGGCGGGGAGCTGTTTTTT. Translation: CASSLALGLAGRGGELFF.

The chain joins TRBV20-1 to TRBJ1-3; D perhaps matches TRBD1 (5 bases). The V gene's germline CDR1 is DFQATT and CDR2 SNEGSKA (reference sequence). The ends were cut back, 3 bases at V and 0 bases at J, with 9 bases in the middle. CDR3 length equals 14 residues. The CDR3 sequence is CSARGGLSGNTIYF. The CDR3 DNA follows: TGCAGTGCTAGGGGGGGACTCTCTGGAAACACCATATATTTT.

This clonotype was counted a few times. V usage is TRBV20-1 and J usage is TRBJ2-5; D is unclear. The V end lost 7 bases, the J end lost 2 bases, and 11 bases lay between the germline ends. The germline V gene has CDR1 DFQATT and CDR2 SNEGSKA (reference sequence). The length of the CDR3 is 12 residues. The CDR3 spells CSVLGKQETQYF. CDR3 coding DNA: TGCAGTGTGCTGGGCAAGCAAGAGACCCAGTACTTC.

V is TRBV6-1 and J is TRBJ2-5; D not resolved. Per germline, CDR1 MNHNS and CDR2 SASEGT. This CDR3 contains 10 residues. V shed 8 bases and J shed 5 bases, with 6 bases lying between them. The DNA for the CDR3 is TGTGCCAGCCGGTGGGAGACCCAGTACTTC. Protein product: CASRWETQYF.